This T cell receptor beta chain appears in the sequencing data of a study of response to subunit inactivated influenza vaccine. Study outcomes and limitations: Authors suggested few new T cells are recruited by each seasonal influenza vaccination.

Each CDR3 protein is one row after TCRdb ran MiXCR on the RT-PCR reads. The repertoire consists of about 150,000 distinct CDR3 sequences, with around 11% occurring once and the leading ten covering about 40%. A few counts support this clonotype. The antigen remains unidentified. The ends lost 4 bases at V and 4 bases at J; junction bases unmatched: 13. CDR3 size: 16 residues. Germline-derived CDR1 and CDR2 are MNHNS and SASEGT. This TCR derives from a man aged 45 to 75 who received an inactivated influenza vaccine. Material: CD8+ T cells sorted from PBMCs, obtained 23 months after vaccination. The gene calls are TRBV6-1 and TRBJ2-7, with 7 bases lining up with TRBD1. CDR3 nucleotide sequence: TGTGCCAGCAGTGCGGAAACAGGGGCGAGCGAATACGAGCAGTACTTC. Its translation is CASSAETGASEYEQYF.